This paragraph reports one T cell receptor beta chain. Its specificity is unknown. The data are from a study of a mutant IDH1 vaccine in newly diagnosed glioma. At the level of the study: In weeks 1, 3, 5, 7, 11, 15, 19 and 23, patients were immunized, eight times in all. Antecedent treatment encompassed radiotherapy, temozolomide, or their combination; the majority received both. The start of vaccination came 4-6 weeks after radiotherapy alone, or with temozolomide cycles.

Germline loops: CDR1 LNHNV, CDR2 YYDKDF (reference sequence). Trimming at V came to 0 bases and at J to 11 bases, leaving 5 bases not matched to a gene. The CDR3 extends over 15 amino acids. Time point denoted: week 11, during vaccination. Doses of 300 ug of mutant IDH1 20-mer peptide were given with topical imiquimod. Assay used: immunoSEQ multiplex PCR; TCRdb lists only in-frame clones, some missing. The sample shows about 130,000 clones, around 77% of them seen only once. This chain uses TRBV15 with TRBJ1-6; 9 nucleotides match TRBD1. The clonotype comes from a man between 40 and 49 years old with glioma. The sample consisted of PBMCs, taken from a glioma patient whose treatment included an IDH1 peptide vaccine. The CDR3 coding sequence is TGTGCCACCAGCAGAGAAGGACAGGGGACGACACCCCTCCACTTT. It is translated as CATSREGQGTTPLHF.